The 32 T cell receptor beta chains below come from one sample, sequenced in a study of CD8 T cells in Susac syndrome. Random hexamers were used to reverse transcribe about 0.5 to 1 ug of RNA. TCRdb reanalysed the immunoSEQ multiplex PCR reads using MiXCR and keeps one entry per CDR3 protein. The sample lists fewer than 150,000 distinct CDR3 sequences; 95% were seen once. Sequencing was carried out using CD8+ T cells from PBMCs. These receptors all stem from a human donor with Susac syndrome.

The genes are TRBV27 and TRBJ1-2; 12 nucleotides align to TRBD1. The CDR3 loop spans 16 amino acids. The ends lost 0 bases at V and 14 bases at J; junction bases unmatched: 13. In germline, CDR1 is MNHEY, CDR2 SMNVEV (reference sequence). CDR3 sequence: CASSLSGQGAGGPKTF. The CDR3 DNA reads TGTGCCAGCAGTTTATCGGGACAGGGGGCGGGGGGGCCTAAGACCTTC.

The V call is TRBV20-1, the J call TRBJ2-7; 9 bases align to TRBD2. This CDR3 spans 16 amino acids. From germline, CDR1 is DFQATT and CDR2 SNEGSKA (reference sequence). The V segment lost 0 bases and the J segment 2 bases; nucleotides outside the gene matches: 8. The DNA of the CDR3 is TGCAGTGCTAGAGATGACGCTAGCGGGAACACCTACGAGCAGTACTTC. Protein: CSARDDASGNTYEQYF.

The chain uses TRBV4-2 and TRBJ2-3, with 8 bases fitting TRBD2. Germline V CDR1 and CDR2: LGHNA, YNFKEQ. This CDR3 contains 15 residues. V trimming: 4 bases; J trimming: 1 base; junction bases outside the gene matches: 4. The chain's CDR3 is CASSPPTSGTDTQYF. The CDR3 DNA is TGTGCCAGCAGCCCACCGACTAGCGGCACAGATACGCAGTATTTT.

CDR3 sequence reads: CASIDARRPTTIYF. DNA for the CDR3: TGTGCCAGCATAGATGCCCGACGCCCCACTACCATATATTTT. The chain joins TRBV6-6 to TRBJ1-3, with D unresolved. With 7 bases removed from V and 10 bases from J, the gap between germline ends came to 20 bases. Germline lookup yields CDR1 MNHNY and CDR2 SVGAGI (reference sequence). The CDR3 totals 14 residues.

The rearrangement joins TRBV5-6 to TRBJ2-2, with TRBD1 identical over 10 bases. Germline V gene lookup returns CDR1 SGHDT and CDR2 YYEEEE. The CDR3 consists of 14 residues. Trimming removed 2 bases from V and 6 bases from J; junction bases left unmatched: 1. CDR3 in amino acids: CASSLGTGAGELFF. The CDR3 coding sequence is TGTGCCAGCAGCTTAGGGACAGGGGCCGGGGAGCTGTTTTTT.

The rearrangement links TRBV4-1 to TRBJ2-7, with D maybe TRBD2 (6 bases). Germline values: CDR1 MGHRA, CDR2 YSYEKL. This CDR3 comprises 14 residues. The germline V and J ends were trimmed by 4 bases and 2 bases, with 12 bases remaining between them. The CDR3 here is CASSPTSLTYEQYF. CDR3 bases: TGCGCCAGCAGCCCCACTAGCCTCACCTACGAGCAGTACTTC.

This chain links TRBV28 with TRBJ2-4; a weak D match, TRBD2 (5 bases). The V gene's germline CDR1 is MDHEN and CDR2 SYDVKM. The CDR3 sequence is 14 residues long. The V gene lost 9 bases and the J gene lost 0 bases, with 12 bases spanning the gap. CDR3 DNA: TGTGCCAGTATGACTACGCTAGCCAAAAACATTCAGTACTTC. As protein: CASMTTLAKNIQYF. The variable domain in full, with the rest retrieved from reference TRBV28 and TRBJ2-4, is DVKVTQSSRYLVKRTGEKVFLECVQDMDHENMFWYRQDPGLGLRLIYFSYDVKMKEKGDIPEGYSVSREKKERFSLILESASTNQTSMYLCASMTTLAKNIQYFGAGTRLSVL.

The V and J genes are TRBV7-6 and TRBJ1-1, with D unclear. CDR1 is SGHVS and CDR2 is FNYEAQ in the germline V gene. Trimming left V 7 bases short and J 4 bases short, with 7 bases between. CDR3 length: 11 residues. The CDR3 is CASTAGTEAFF. DNA of the CDR3: TGTGCCAGCACTGCGGGCACTGAAGCTTTCTTT.

The V and J genes are TRBV20-1 and TRBJ2-7; D perhaps matches TRBD2 (5 bases). Looked up from germline, CDR1 is DFQATT and CDR2 is SNEGSKA (reference sequence). The CDR3 totals 11 residues. The CDR3 is CSIPGEYEQYF. As DNA, the CDR3 is TGCAGCATACCTGGGGAGTACGAGCAGTACTTC.

The chain joins TRBV27 to TRBJ2-5; D may match TRBD1 or TRBD2 (6 bases each). The CDR3 contains 14 residues. Germline CDR1 and CDR2: MNHEY and SMNVEV (reference sequence). V lost 5 bases to trimming and J lost 4 bases, with 14 bases between them. CDR3 protein: CASSPRGVGETQYF. The CDR3 DNA reads as TGTGCCAGCAGTCCGAGGGGGGTCGGAGAGACCCAGTACTTC.

The chain combines TRBV20-1 with TRBJ2-3; 10 nucleotides match TRBD2. The CDR3 spans 18 residues. Germline CDR1 reads DFQATT; CDR2 reads SNEGSKA (reference sequence). Trimming removed 5 bases from V and 3 bases from J; junction bases left unmatched: 17. The CDR3 nucleotides read TGCAGTGCTCCCGGGGTGGGTAGCGGGAGGCTGGATACAGATACGCAGTATTTT. Protein product: CSAPGVGSGRLDTDTQYF.

The CDR3 protein is CASSQDGLANAGELFF. The CDR3 coding sequence is TGTGCCAGCAGCCAAGACGGACTAGCGAATGCCGGGGAGCTGTTTTTT. This chain links TRBV3-1 with TRBJ2-2; 9 nucleotides line up with TRBD2. Germline CDR1 and CDR2: LGHDT and YNNKEL (reference sequence). The CDR3 runs to 16 residues. V shed 0 bases and J 6 bases; nucleotides not matched to a gene: 5.

The rearrangement uses TRBV9 and TRBJ2-1; 7 bases line up with TRBD2. V was pared by 0 bases and J by 2 bases, with 5 bases of the junction left unmatched. CDR1 and CDR2 from the germline V gene are SGDLS and YYNGEE. The CDR3 runs 16 residues. The CDR3: CASSVVTGGTYNEQFF. The CDR3 DNA reads TGTGCCAGCAGCGTAGTTACGGGGGGTACCTACAATGAGCAGTTCTTC.

The chain has TRBV6-1 and TRBJ2-7; a possible D gene is TRBD1 (6 bases). The CDR3 has 11 amino acids. Deletions cut 8 bases from V and 6 bases from J, with 11 bases between. Germline lookup yields CDR1 MNHNS and CDR2 SASEGT. CDR3 protein: CASVQGSEQYF. The CDR3 DNA is TGTGCCAGCGTCCAGGGGAGCGAGCAGTACTTC.

The count of this clonotype is one. The V gene is TRBV29-1, the J gene TRBJ2-7; D not certain. Germline CDR1 reads SQVTM; CDR2 reads ANQGSEA. CDR3 size: 11 residues. V was shortened by 3 bases and J by 3 bases, with 6 bases between the two germline ends. The CDR3 spells CSVDIGYEQYF. CDR3 coding DNA: TGCAGCGTTGACATCGGCTACGAGCAGTACTTC.

This chain uses TRBV3-1 with TRBJ2-7, with D tentatively TRBD1 or TRBD2 (6 bases each). CDR1 and CDR2 (germline): LGHDT, YNNKEL (reference sequence). The CDR3 covers 16 residues. V was trimmed by 4 bases and J by 3 bases, leaving 19 bases between them. CDR3 region: CASSPLQAGGGYEQYF. The CDR3 DNA reads TGTGCCAGCAGCCCCCTTCAAGCAGGAGGGGGCTACGAGCAGTACTTC.

The chain couples TRBV20-1 to TRBJ2-7; unclear D gene. The ends were cut back, 1 base at V and 1 base at J, with 8 bases in the middle. CDR3 length: 13 amino acids. CDR1 is DFQATT and CDR2 is SNEGSKA in the germline V gene (reference sequence). The CDR3 sequence: CSARVENSYEQYF. As DNA, the CDR3 is TGCAGTGCTAGAGTCGAGAATTCCTACGAGCAGTACTTC.

This chain uses TRBV5-1 with TRBJ1-1; tentative D call: TRBD1 (6 bases). V lost 0 bases and J 1 base, leaving 10 bases between the germline ends. Germline assignment: CDR1 SGHRS and CDR2 YFSETQ. This CDR3 region has 15 residues. This CDR3 reads CASSLDQGSNTEAFF. The CDR3 bases are TGCGCCAGCAGCTTGGATCAGGGGTCGAACACTGAAGCTTTCTTT.

The count of this clonotype is one. This rearrangement joins TRBV29-1 to TRBJ2-1; 8 bases align to TRBD2. The CDR3 runs to 16 residues. Germline CDR1 and CDR2: SQVTM and ANQGSEA. Trimming removed 2 bases from V and 4 bases from J; junction bases left unmatched: 10. CDR3 sequence reads: CSVETSLAGGYNEQFF. The CDR3, as DNA: TGCAGCGTTGAAACATCTCTCGCGGGAGGTTACAATGAGCAGTTCTTC.

The J gene is TRBJ2-7, the V gene TRBV5-1; a weak D match, TRBD1 (6 bases). Trimming left V 4 bases short and J 1 base short, with 15 bases between. The CDR3 has 15 residues. Germline V lookup: CDR1 SGHRS, CDR2 YFSETQ. CDR3 in DNA: TGCGCCAGCAGCCCAACTACCGGACAGTCCTACGAGCAGTACTTC. Translating it yields CASSPTTGQSYEQYF.

The chain is built from TRBV12-3 or TRBV12-4 and TRBJ2-2; D remains unclear. Trimming removed 6 bases from V and 0 bases from J, with 8 bases in between. The length of the CDR3 is 14 residues. CDR3 DNA: TGTGCCAGCAGCCGTGGGACGAACACCGGGGAGCTGTTTTTT. Protein sequence: CASSRGTNTGELFF.

The CDR3: CATSRDRQDNEQFF. The CDR3 DNA reads TGTGCCACCAGCAGAGATCGGCAGGACAATGAGCAGTTCTTC. The chain carries TRBV15 and TRBJ2-1; no definite D call. The V gene lost 0 bases and the J gene lost 5 bases, with 8 bases spanning the gap. The CDR3 extends over 14 amino acids. Germline CDR1 LNHNV, CDR2 YYDKDF (reference sequence).

The chain is built from TRBV15 and TRBJ2-7; 7 bases agree with TRBD1. CDR1 is LNHNV, CDR2 YYDKDF, per germline (reference sequence). V shed 3 bases and J 0 bases; nucleotides not matched to a gene: 2. The CDR3 length is 14 residues. The CDR3 spells CATSSWDSSYEQYF. Written as DNA, the CDR3 is TGTGCCACCAGCAGCTGGGACAGCTCCTACGAGCAGTACTTC.

V usage is TRBV9 and J usage is TRBJ2-1; no clear D. V lost 0 bases and J lost 7, with 11 bases in between. The CDR3 spans 14 residues. Germline values: CDR1 SGDLS, CDR2 YYNGEE. Here the CDR3 reads CASSVESAGNEQFF. The CDR3 DNA follows: TGTGCCAGCAGCGTAGAGTCAGCAGGAAATGAGCAGTTCTTC.

This sequence joins TRBV19 and TRBJ2-7; 8 bases are shared with TRBD1. Germline V gene lookup returns CDR1 LNHDA and CDR2 SQIVND (reference sequence). The CDR3 runs to 14 residues. V was clipped by 4 bases and J by 0 bases; unmatched bases: 2. CDR3 sequence reads: CASSTTGGSYEQYF. DNA for the CDR3: TGTGCCAGTAGTACAACAGGGGGCTCCTACGAGCAGTACTTC. The full variable domain, completed using reference TRBV19 and TRBJ2-7, is DGGITQSPKYLFRKEGQNVTLSCEQNLNHDAMYWYRQDPGQGLRLIYYSQIVNDFQKGDIAEGYSVSREKKESFPLTVTSAQKNPTAFYLCASSTTGGSYEQYFGPGTRLTVT.

The sample holds one count of this clonotype. V usage is TRBV20-1 and J usage is TRBJ2-5, with 8 bases fitting TRBD2. Germline V gives CDR1 DFQATT, CDR2 SNEGSKA (reference sequence). This CDR3 contains 14 residues. The trim removed 3 bases at V and 4 bases at J, leaving 7 bases unmatched. Here the CDR3 DNA reads TGCAGTGCTAGGGGACTAGGTCTTGGAGAGACCCAGTACTTC. Protein sequence: CSARGLGLGETQYF.

The V gene is TRBV20-1, the J gene TRBJ1-2; 7 bases align to TRBD1. This CDR3 spans 15 amino acids. After removal of 7 bases from V and 3 bases from J, the junction contained 14 bases not matched to a gene. Germline CDR1 is DFQATT and CDR2 is SNEGSKA (reference sequence). The CDR3 is CSVNTQGTSDYGYTF. The CDR3 DNA sequence: TGCAGTGTCAACACACAGGGGACCTCCGACTATGGCTACACCTTC.

The chain employs TRBV13 and TRBJ2-6; D gene unclear. CDR1 and CDR2 from the germline V gene are PRHDT and FYEKMQ (reference sequence). CDR3 length: 15 amino acids. V was shortened by 0 bases and J by 0 bases, with 3 bases between the two germline ends. CDR3 in amino acids: CASSLGYSGANVLTF. The CDR3 DNA is TGTGCCAGCAGCTTAGGATACTCTGGGGCCAACGTCCTGACTTTC.

CDR3 residues: CATSDGSDDEQYF. CDR3 nucleotide sequence: TGTGCCACCTCGGACGGGAGCGACGACGAGCAGTACTTC. The rearrangement links TRBV7-8 to TRBJ2-7, with D tentatively TRBD2 (6 bases). Trimming took 10 bases from V and 5 from J, leaving 18 bases between them. Germline V CDR1 and CDR2: SGHVS, FQNEAQ. The CDR3 spans 13 residues.

The CDR3 nucleotides read TGTGCCAGCAGCCCCCCCGGGTTCTACGAGCAGTACTTC. It translates to CASSPPGFYEQYF. V and J are TRBV5-4 and TRBJ2-7; D call uncertain. Germline V CDR1 and CDR2: SGHNT, YYREEE (reference sequence). Trimming cost V 4 bases and J 3 bases, with 11 bases left between them. CDR3 length: 13 residues.

This rearrangement joins TRBV19 to TRBJ2-1; TRBD2 agrees at 11 bases. V trimming: 3 bases; J trimming: 7 bases; junction bases outside the gene matches: 5. This CDR3 has 15 amino acids. Germline values: CDR1 LNHDA, CDR2 SQIVND (reference sequence). CDR3 DNA: TGTGCCAGTAGTATGTGGACTAGCGGGCCTAATGAGCAGTTCTTC. Translating gives CASSMWTSGPNEQFF.

The chain combines TRBV29-1 with TRBJ2-2; D unresolved. There are 12 residues in the CDR3. V gave up 5 bases and J gave up 3 bases, with 7 bases separating them. Germline loops: CDR1 SQVTM, CDR2 ANQGSEA. Here the CDR3 reads CSVLRDTGELFF. CDR3 in DNA: TGCAGCGTTCTCAGAGACACCGGGGAGCTGTTTTTT.